This record covers a single T cell receptor (beta chain). The time point here: peripheral blood 6 weeks after treatment start. This specimen comes from a study of PD-L1 blockade in urothelial cancer. Across the study: Blood gave a median approximately 150,000 T cells.

Sequencing was performed with immunoSEQ multiplex PCR; in TCRdb, only in-frame clones are kept and a portion is missing. The sample consists of 35,000 to 50,000 clones, approximately 83% of them appearing once. V lost 3 bases, J lost 0 bases, and 5 bases stayed unmatched. CDR1 is GTSNPN and CDR2 is SVGIG in the germline V gene (reference sequence). This CDR3 has 14 amino acids. Sequenced material: PBMCs, taken around atezolizumab (anti-PD-L1) treatment. The rearrangement links TRBV30 to TRBJ2-7; 7 bases line up with TRBD1. This receptor was obtained from a man between 60 and 75 years old with urothelial cancer. As DNA, the CDR3 is TGTGCCTGGAGACTTCGGACAGGCTCCTACGAGCAGTACTTC. It yields the protein CAWRLRTGSYEQYF.